This T cell receptor beta chain originates from a study of post-analysis software for immune sequencing data. Study-level findings and limits: Patients carried four or five TRBV segments more frequently than controls did, and TRBV5-6, TRBV5-1 and TRBV20-1 were among them.

Of note for this clonotype: Antigen unknown.

TCR beta cDNA libraries included unique molecular identifiers. From the PCR reads, TCRdb called clonotypes with MiXCR, one entry per CDR3 protein. The table records hundreds of thousands of distinct CDR3 sequences, less than 35% of them present only once. V was clipped by 3 bases and J by 6 bases, with 30 bases between them. The CDR3 sequence is 19 residues long. The germline V gene has CDR1 SGDLS and CDR2 YYNGEE. The sequence was obtained from a girl aged 10-17 years with multiple sclerosis. The sample comprised blood. The chain couples TRBV9 to TRBJ1-2; D may be TRBD1 (6 bases). The CDR3 reads CASSGGPTRGLRERHGYTF. The DNA of the CDR3 is TGTGCCAGCAGCGGGGGGCCCACGAGGGGATTGCGTGAGCGTCATGGCTACACCTTC. The whole variable domain, filled in from reference TRBV9 and TRBJ1-2, reads DSGVTQTPKHLITATGQRVTLRCSPRSGDLSVYWYQQSLDQGLQFLIQYYNGEERAKGNILERFSAQQFPDLHSELNLSSLELGDSALYFCASSGGPTRGLRERHGYTFGSGTRLTVV.